This T cell receptor (beta chain) was identified in a study of T-cell reconstitution after alpha-beta-depleted transplantation in children. This clonotype was observed a handful of times. V was shortened by 1 base and J by 1 base, with 10 bases between the two germline ends. This CDR3 has 15 residues. In germline, CDR1 is KGHSH, CDR2 LQKENI. Preparation of the TCRbeta library was carried out with unique molecular identifiers. One entry per CDR3 protein, called by TCRdb with MiXCR from the PCR reads. In the table there are about 600,000 distinct CDR3 sequences, over 9.5% of which are singletons. V and J are TRBV18 and TRBJ2-5, with a possible D match to TRBD1 (5 bases). The sequence came from a human donor who donated a stem cell graft to a child with acute myeloid leukemia. The source material was PBMCs from the stem cell graft donor, sampled from the stem cell graft. The CDR3 DNA reads TGTGCCAGCTCACCACTGGACACGTTCCAAGAGACCCAGTACTTC. It codes for CASSPLDTFQETQYF.